The clone carrying this T cell receptor (beta chain) has a handful of counts. Antigen: not known. The data were taken from a study of identical twins. Regarding the study as a whole: Out-of-frame TCR alpha sharing observed in monozygotic twins exceeded model estimates.

This CDR3 region has 16 residues. Trimming at V came to 6 bases and at J to 0 bases, leaving 7 bases not matched to a gene. Germline V gene lookup returns CDR1 SGHAT and CDR2 FQNNGV. One entry per CDR3 protein, called by TCRdb with MiXCR from the 5' RACE reads. The repertoire includes about 460,000 distinct CDR3 sequences, approximately 14% of them detected once, and about 0.53% sits in the top ten. This sample also appeared in a second study, on yellow fever vaccine responses in identical twins. From that report: A vaccine T cell response that seemed partly convergent and partly personalized was reported in twins.

The rearrangement uses TRBV11-2 and TRBJ2-3; 9 bases align to TRBD1. What was sequenced was CD4+ T cells sorted from blood. This clonotype was sampled from a woman younger than 30 in good health. Here the CDR3 reads CASSLQGAISTDTQYF. In nucleotides, the CDR3 is TGTGCCAGCAGTCTACAGGGGGCAATAAGCACAGATACGCAGTATTTT. The variable domain in full, completed from reference TRBV11-2 and TRBJ2-3, reads EAGVAQSPRYKIIEKRQSVAFWCNPISGHATLYWYQQILGQGPKLLIQFQNNGVVDDSQLPKDRFSAERLKGVDSTLKIQPAKLEDSAVYLCASSLQGAISTDTQYFGPGTRLTVL.